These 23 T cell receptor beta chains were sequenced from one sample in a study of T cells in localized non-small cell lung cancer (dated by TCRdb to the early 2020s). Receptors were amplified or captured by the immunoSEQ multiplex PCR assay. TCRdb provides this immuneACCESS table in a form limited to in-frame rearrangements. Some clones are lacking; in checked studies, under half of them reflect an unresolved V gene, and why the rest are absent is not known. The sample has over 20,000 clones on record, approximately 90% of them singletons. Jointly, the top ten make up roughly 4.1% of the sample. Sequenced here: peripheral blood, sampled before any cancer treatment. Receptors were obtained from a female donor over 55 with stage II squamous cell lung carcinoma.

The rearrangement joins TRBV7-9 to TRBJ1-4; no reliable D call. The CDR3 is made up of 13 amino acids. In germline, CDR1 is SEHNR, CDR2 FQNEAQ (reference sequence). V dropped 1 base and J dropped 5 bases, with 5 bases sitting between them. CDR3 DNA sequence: TGTGCCAGCAGCTTAGGAGGAAATGAAAAACTGTTTTTT. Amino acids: CASSLGGNEKLFF.

As DNA, the CDR3 is TGTGCCAGTAGTAGCAGGGACCATGAAAAACTGTTTTTT. Encoded protein: CASSSRDHEKLFF. The rearrangement joins TRBV19 to TRBJ1-4; D possibly corresponds to TRBD1 (5 bases). This CDR3 comprises 13 residues. Trimming pared 4 bases from V and 6 bases from J, leaving 9 bases between. CDR1 is LNHDA and CDR2 is SQIVND in the germline V gene (reference sequence).

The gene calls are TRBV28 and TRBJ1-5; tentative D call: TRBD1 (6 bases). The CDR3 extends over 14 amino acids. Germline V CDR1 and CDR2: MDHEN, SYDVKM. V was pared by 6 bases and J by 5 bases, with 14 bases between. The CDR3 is CASRANREDQPQHF. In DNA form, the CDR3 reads TGTGCCAGCAGAGCTAACAGGGAAGATCAGCCCCAGCATTTT.

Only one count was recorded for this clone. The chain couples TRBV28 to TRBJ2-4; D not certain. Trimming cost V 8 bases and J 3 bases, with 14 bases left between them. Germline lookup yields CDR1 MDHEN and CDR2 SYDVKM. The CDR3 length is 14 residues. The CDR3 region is CASSSGLGKNIQYF. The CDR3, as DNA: TGTGCCAGCTCCTCCGGTCTGGGCAAAAACATTCAGTACTTC.

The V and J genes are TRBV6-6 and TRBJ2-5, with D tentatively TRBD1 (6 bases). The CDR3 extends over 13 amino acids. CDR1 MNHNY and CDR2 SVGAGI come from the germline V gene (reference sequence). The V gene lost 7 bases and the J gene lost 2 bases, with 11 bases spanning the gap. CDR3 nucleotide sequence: TGTGCCAGCACCCCGGACAGTCAAGAGACCCAGTACTTC. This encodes CASTPDSQETQYF.

CDR3 sequence reads: CASSPAAGGGTDTQYF. The CDR3 coding sequence is TGTGCCAGCAGTCCCGCAGCCGGAGGAGGGACAGATACGCAGTATTTT. The chain carries TRBV2 and TRBJ2-3, with D perhaps TRBD2 (6 bases). V dropped 5 bases and J dropped 3 bases, with 18 bases sitting between them. The V gene's germline CDR1 is SNHLY and CDR2 FYNNEI. The CDR3 has 16 amino acids. Complete variable domain (other parts from reference TRBV2 and TRBJ2-3): EPEVTQTPSHQVTQMGQEVILRCVPISNHLYFYWYRQILGQKVEFLVSFYNNEISEKSEIFDDQFSVERPDGSNFTLKIRSTKLEDSAMYFCASSPAAGGGTDTQYFGPGTRLTVL.

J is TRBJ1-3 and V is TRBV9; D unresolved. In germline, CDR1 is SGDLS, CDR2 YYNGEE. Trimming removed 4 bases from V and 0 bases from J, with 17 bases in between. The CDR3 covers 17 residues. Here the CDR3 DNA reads TGTGCCAGCAGCCCTCAAGTCCCAAGGACCTCTGGAAACACCATATATTTT. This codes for CASSPQVPRTSGNTIYF.

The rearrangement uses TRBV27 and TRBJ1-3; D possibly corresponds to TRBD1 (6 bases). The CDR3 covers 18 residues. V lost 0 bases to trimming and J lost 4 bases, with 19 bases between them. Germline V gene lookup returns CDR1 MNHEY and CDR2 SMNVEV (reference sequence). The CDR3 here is CASSLSVPSGASGNTIYF. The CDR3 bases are TGTGCCAGCAGTTTATCGGTACCCTCGGGGGCGTCCGGAAACACCATATATTTT.

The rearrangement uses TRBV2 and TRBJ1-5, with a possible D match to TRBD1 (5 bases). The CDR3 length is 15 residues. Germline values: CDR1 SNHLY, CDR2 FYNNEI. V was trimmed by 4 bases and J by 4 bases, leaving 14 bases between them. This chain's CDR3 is CASSGGQDINQPQHF. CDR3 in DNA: TGTGCCAGCAGTGGGGGCCAGGATATTAATCAGCCCCAGCATTTT.

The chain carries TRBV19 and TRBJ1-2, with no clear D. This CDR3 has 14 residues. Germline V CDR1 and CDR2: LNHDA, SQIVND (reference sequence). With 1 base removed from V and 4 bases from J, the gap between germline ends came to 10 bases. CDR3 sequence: CASSIGDYSYGYTF. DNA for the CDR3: TGTGCCAGTAGTATAGGAGACTATAGCTATGGCTACACCTTC.

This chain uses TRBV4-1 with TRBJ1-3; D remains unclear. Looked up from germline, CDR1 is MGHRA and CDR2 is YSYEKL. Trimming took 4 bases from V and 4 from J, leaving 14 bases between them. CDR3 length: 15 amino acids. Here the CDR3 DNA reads TGCGCCAGCAGCCTTGGACTGCCTAGGGGAAACACCATATATTTT. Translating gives CASSLGLPRGNTIYF.

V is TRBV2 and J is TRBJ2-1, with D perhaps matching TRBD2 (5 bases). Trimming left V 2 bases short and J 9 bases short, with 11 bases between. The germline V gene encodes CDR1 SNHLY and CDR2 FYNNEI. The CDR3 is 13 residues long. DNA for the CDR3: TGTGCCAGCAGTGAAACGCTCGAGGGTGAGCAGTTCTTC. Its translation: CASSETLEGEQFF.

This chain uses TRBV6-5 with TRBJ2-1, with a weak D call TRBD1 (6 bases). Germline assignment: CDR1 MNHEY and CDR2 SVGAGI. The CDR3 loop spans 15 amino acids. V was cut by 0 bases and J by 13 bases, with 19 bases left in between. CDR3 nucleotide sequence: TGTGCCAGCAGTTACTCGAGGGACACCGGCCAAACACAGTTCTTC. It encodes CASSYSRDTGQTQFF.

In nucleotides, the CDR3 is TGTGCCAGCAGAGAGACAGGGTTTACCAATGAGCAGTTCTTC. Amino acid sequence: CASRETGFTNEQFF. The chain has TRBV2 and TRBJ2-1; 7 nucleotides match TRBD1. The CDR3 runs 14 residues. Germline values: CDR1 SNHLY, CDR2 FYNNEI. V shed 6 bases and J 6 bases; nucleotides not matched to a gene: 8. Full variable domain (missing parts from reference TRBV2 and TRBJ2-1): EPEVTQTPSHQVTQMGQEVILRCVPISNHLYFYWYRQILGQKVEFLVSFYNNEISEKSEIFDDQFSVERPDGSNFTLKIRSTKLEDSAMYFCASRETGFTNEQFFGPGTRLTVL.

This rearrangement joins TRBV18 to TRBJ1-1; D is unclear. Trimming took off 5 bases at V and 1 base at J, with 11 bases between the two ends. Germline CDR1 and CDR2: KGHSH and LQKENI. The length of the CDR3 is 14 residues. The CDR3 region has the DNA TGTGCCAGCTCAAGAAGGACCGCGAACACTGAAGCTTTCTTT. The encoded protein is CASSRRTANTEAFF.

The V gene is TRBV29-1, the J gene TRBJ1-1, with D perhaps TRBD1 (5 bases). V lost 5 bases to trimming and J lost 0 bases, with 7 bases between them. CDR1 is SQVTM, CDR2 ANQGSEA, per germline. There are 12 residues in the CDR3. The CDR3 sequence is CSVSRVNTEAFF. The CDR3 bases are TGCAGCGTTAGCAGGGTGAACACTGAAGCTTTCTTT.

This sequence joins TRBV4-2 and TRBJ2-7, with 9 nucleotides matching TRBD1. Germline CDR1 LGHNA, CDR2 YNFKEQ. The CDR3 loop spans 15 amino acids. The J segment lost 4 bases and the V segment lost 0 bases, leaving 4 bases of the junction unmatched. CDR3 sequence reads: CASSQEDRGVYEQYF. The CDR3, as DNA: TGTGCCAGCAGCCAAGAAGACAGGGGGGTATACGAGCAGTACTTC.

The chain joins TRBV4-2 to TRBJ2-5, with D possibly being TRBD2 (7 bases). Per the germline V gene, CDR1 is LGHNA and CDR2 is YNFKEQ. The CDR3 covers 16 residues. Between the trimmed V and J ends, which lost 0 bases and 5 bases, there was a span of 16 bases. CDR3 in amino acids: CASSQEGGGARETQYF. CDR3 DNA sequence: TGTGCCAGCAGCCAAGAAGGTGGGGGGGCCAGGGAGACCCAGTACTTC.

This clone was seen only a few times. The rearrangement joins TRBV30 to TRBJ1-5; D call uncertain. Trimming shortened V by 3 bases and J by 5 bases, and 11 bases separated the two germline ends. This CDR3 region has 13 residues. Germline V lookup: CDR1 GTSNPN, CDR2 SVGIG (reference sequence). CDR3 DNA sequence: TGTGCCTGGAGCGAGGACCTCCATCAGCCCCAGCATTTT. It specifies CAWSEDLHQPQHF.

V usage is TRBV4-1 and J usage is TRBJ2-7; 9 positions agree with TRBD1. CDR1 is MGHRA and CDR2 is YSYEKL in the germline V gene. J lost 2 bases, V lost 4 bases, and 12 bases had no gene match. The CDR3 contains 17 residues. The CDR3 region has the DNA TGCGCCAGCAGCCGCGACTCCGGGACAGGGACTACCTACGAGCAGTACTTC. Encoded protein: CASSRDSGTGTTYEQYF.

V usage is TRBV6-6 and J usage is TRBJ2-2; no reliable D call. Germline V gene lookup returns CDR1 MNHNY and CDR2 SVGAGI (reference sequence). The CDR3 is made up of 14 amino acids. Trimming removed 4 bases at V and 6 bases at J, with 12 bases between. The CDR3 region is CASSFFVSAGELFF. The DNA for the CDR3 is TGTGCCAGCAGTTTCTTTGTCTCGGCCGGGGAGCTGTTTTTT.

CDR3 nucleotide sequence: TGCGCCAGCGGGCAGGGACGGGACACTGAAGCTTTCTTT. Translation gives CASGQGRDTEAFF. V gene TRBV5-1 combines with J gene TRBJ1-1; the D gene is possibly TRBD1 (5 bases). The V end lost 7 bases, the J end lost 3 bases, and 13 bases lay between the germline ends. CDR1 is SGHRS and CDR2 is YFSETQ in the germline V gene. The CDR3 is 13 residues long. The whole variable domain, remainder taken from reference TRBV5-1 and TRBJ1-1, is KAGVTQTPRYLIKTRGQQVTLSCSPISGHRSVSWYQQTPGQGLQFLFEYFSETQRNKGNFPGRFSGRQFSNSRSEMNVSTLELGDSALYLCASGQGRDTEAFFGQGTRLTVV.

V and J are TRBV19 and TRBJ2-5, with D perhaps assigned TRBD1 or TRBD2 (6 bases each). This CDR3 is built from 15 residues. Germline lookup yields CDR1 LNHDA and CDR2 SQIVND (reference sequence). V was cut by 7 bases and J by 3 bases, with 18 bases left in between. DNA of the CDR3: TGTGCCAGTACGGTAGGGGGGCGTGGGGAAGAGACCCAGTACTTC. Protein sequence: CASTVGGRGEETQYF.